The 3 T cell receptor beta chains below were found in one sample sequenced in a study of patients and donors after allogeneic stem cell transplantation. MiXCR was run by TCRdb on the RT-PCR reads, yielding one entry per CDR3 protein. In the table there are more than 150,000 distinct CDR3 sequences, nearly 25% of which are singletons. Sequencing was performed on blood, either unsorted or a sorted T cell fraction (not recorded which). The receptors were gathered from a human donor who was either an allogeneic HSCT recipient or a stem cell or donor lymphocyte infusion donor (not recorded which). It is not recorded whose cells these are; they may come from a transplant donor.

This clonotype appeared many times. The genes are TRBV12-3 or TRBV12-4 and TRBJ1-3, with D uncertain. This CDR3 is built from 14 residues. Trimming left V 1 base short and J 4 bases short, with 8 bases between. The CDR3 bases are TGTGCCAGCAGTTTAGGTCGGCTAGGAAACACCATATATTTT. Amino acids: CASSLGRLGNTIYF.

CDR3 DNA: TGCAGTGCTAGGGGCTATGTCGGACAGGGGGAAGCAGATACGCAGTATTTT. Amino acid sequence: CSARGYVGQGEADTQYF. The gene calls are TRBV20-1 and TRBJ2-3; TRBD1 agrees at 10 bases. CDR3 length equals 17 residues. V shed 3 bases, J shed 4 bases, and the junction held 13 bases outside the gene matches. Germline CDR1 and CDR2: DFQATT and SNEGSKA (reference sequence).

This clonotype was recorded a few times. This chain's CDR3 is CASSLAGGATNEKLFF. The DNA of the CDR3 is TGTGCCAGCAGCTTAGCCGGGGGCGCAACTAATGAAAAACTGTTTTTT. This chain uses TRBV7-6 with TRBJ1-4, with a tentative D call TRBD1 (6 bases). The CDR3 covers 16 residues. CDR1 is SGHVS and CDR2 is FNYEAQ in the germline V gene. Trimming cost V 0 bases and J 0 bases, with 8 bases left between them.